The source of this T cell receptor (beta chain) is a study of spatial heterogeneity in lung cancer (dated by TCRdb to between 2018 and 2020). Some background on the complete study: Beta-chain transcripts were consistently detected in greater numbers than alpha-chain transcripts, which likely reflects a higher abundance of beta-chain transcripts. At surgery, hundreds of tumor regions, some 61 matched nontumor lung samples and 56 PBMC samples were TCR-sequenced for both alpha and beta chains. In the raw uncorrected reads, each unique combination of TCR and UMI appeared on average more than ten times. Nonsynonymous mutation counts, determined by whole-exome sequencing of tumor tissue, were related to TCR repertoire features. The study quantitatively compared TCR alpha and beta repertoires across multiple tumor regions, matched nontumor lung and blood in non-small cell lung cancer. Study-wide findings and limitations: Ubiquitous expanded tumor TCRs showed up in blood more often at tumor resection than at routine follow-up. Confirming at a functional level the hypothesis that regional TCRs recognize regional mutations was considered to require additional single-cell paired TCR alpha and beta sequencing.

Library creation used 5' RACE. For sequencing, a NextSeq 500 was employed. In the TCR library protocol, a unique molecular identifier was attached to each TCR cDNA molecule so that PCR and sequencing errors could be corrected. Per the original workflow: Decombinator tools were used for TCR identification, UMI-based error correction and CDR3 extraction. TCRs above a frequency of 2 per 1,000, corresponding to the top 1% of the tumor frequency distribution, were defined as expanded. Renyi diversity was calculated using the R vegan package after each repertoire was subsampled 100 times to 5,000 TCRs. To build CDR3 similarity networks, amino acid triplet string-kernel similarity was used, and CDR3s were connected when their pairwise similarity was above 0.82. TCRdb took the public reads, trimmed them with fastp at Q25, ran MiXCR for clone calling and kept in-frame beta chains. Every CDR3 protein is listed once, alongside the most common genes and DNA of its rows. These V and J calls derive from TCRdb rather than the authors' analysis. The sample has roughly 28,000 distinct CDR3 sequences on record, 7.5% to 9.5% of them singletons. Together, the top ten hold around 36% of the sample.

On this clonotype: It lacks a known antigen. Base-call qualities are not available, and no considerably larger clone is one nucleotide away.

The time point label, read with the paper, signifies: sample taken at primary tumor resection. Without any cell sorting, TCR sequencing was performed on whole RNA extracted either from tumor and nontumor lung tissue or from cryopreserved PBMC samples. Donors were around 71 patients with early-stage, untreated non-small cell lung cancer from the lung TRACERx cohort. Patients were selected for TCR sequencing only if sufficient RNA was available from at least two tumor regions. V loses 4 bases of germline sequence and J loses 0 bases, and the interval between the two ends is 13 bases. Per the germline V gene, LGHNA is the CDR1 and YNFKEQ is the CDR2. There are 16 amino acids in the CDR3, from cysteine to phenylalanine inclusive. The retained sequence is limited to the CDR3, 48 bases, with the frame set at the first base.

This receptor was obtained from a female donor with early-stage non-small cell lung cancer. Here the chain combines TRBV4-2 and TRBJ2-1; tentative D gene TRBD2, with 6 bases matching. The sample here was PBMCs, taken at surgery. The CDR3 protein is CASSRAGLSSYNEQFF. The bases read TGTGCCAGCAGCCGAGCGGGCTTGAGCTCCTACAATGAGCAGTTCTTC.